The rows below give T cell receptor beta chains drawn from one sample of a study of Ad26.COV2.S vaccination and SARS-CoV-2 variants. Clones were sequenced by immunoSEQ multiplex PCR, and TCRdb holds only the in-frame ones, with some missing. The sample has roughly 500,000 clones; approximately 88% are singletons. The sequences come from peripheral blood, collected in a trial of Ad26.COV2.S vaccine versus placebo. Receptors originate from a person between 18 and 65 years old who received the Ad26.COV2.S COVID-19 vaccine or a placebo. Both conserved end residues are part of each CDR3. A D gene is named only where the DNA matches it firmly. Size is omitted from some rows. Given values are once, few, many or a class for expanded clones.

clone_size: once
j_call: TRBJ2-7
d_call: TRBD1
v_call: TRBV28
cdr3_aa: CASSETGFSSYEQYF
cdr3_nt: TGTGCCAGCAGTGAGACAGGGTTTAGCTCCTACGAGCAGTACTTC

clone_size: -
j_call: TRBJ2-1
d_call: TRBD1
v_call: TRBV28
cdr3_aa: CALGDRGDNEQFF
cdr3_nt: TGTGCCCTCGGGGACAGGGGGGACAATGAGCAGTTCTTC

clone_size: -
j_call: TRBJ2-7
d_call: -
v_call: TRBV11-2
cdr3_aa: CASSFLSSNYEQYF
cdr3_nt: TGTGCCAGCAGCTTTTTATCCTCAAACTACGAGCAGTACTTC

clone_size: -
j_call: TRBJ2-2
d_call: -
v_call: TRBV27
cdr3_aa: CAIASGVNTGELFF
cdr3_nt: TGTGCCATTGCATCGGGAGTTAACACCGGGGAGCTGTTTTTT

clone_size: once
j_call: TRBJ1-2
d_call: -
v_call: TRBV9
cdr3_aa: CASSVVAGSGYTF
cdr3_nt: TGTGCCAGCAGCGTAGTGGCTGGTTCTGGCTACACCTTC

clone_size: -
j_call: TRBJ1-1
d_call: -
v_call: TRBV20-1
cdr3_aa: CSAGTDRAFF
cdr3_nt: TGCAGTGCTGGAACAGACAGGGCTTTCTTT

clone_size: -
j_call: TRBJ1-5
d_call: -
v_call: TRBV10-3
cdr3_aa: CAISESRLLGGSKDQPQHF
cdr3_nt: TGTGCCATCAGTGAGTCGCGACTTCTGGGTGGGAGTAAAGATCAGCCCCAGCATTTT

clone_size: -
j_call: TRBJ2-1
d_call: -
v_call: TRBV7-3
cdr3_aa: CASTASPGSYNEQFF
cdr3_nt: TGTGCCAGCACCGCTTCTCCAGGCTCCTACAATGAGCAGTTCTTC

clone_size: many
j_call: TRBJ1-2
d_call: TRBD1
v_call: TRBV19
cdr3_aa: CATTGLHYGYTF
cdr3_nt: TGTGCCACGACAGGGCTCCACTATGGCTACACCTTC

clone_size: -
j_call: TRBJ1-1
d_call: -
v_call: TRBV30
cdr3_aa: CAWRGGHEAFF
cdr3_nt: TGTGCCTGGAGAGGGGGGCATGAAGCTTTCTTT

clone_size: -
j_call: TRBJ1-2
d_call: -
v_call: TRBV6-2/TRBV6-3
cdr3_aa: CASSDGLYGYTF
cdr3_nt: TGTGCCAGCAGCGACGGACTCTATGGCTACACCTTC

clone_size: -
j_call: TRBJ2-7
d_call: -
v_call: TRBV6-2/TRBV6-3
cdr3_aa: CASSYWGYEQYF
cdr3_nt: TGTGCCAGCAGTTACTGGGGGTACGAGCAGTACTTC

clone_size: -
j_call: TRBJ2-7
d_call: -
v_call: TRBV5-1
cdr3_aa: CASSLGVLNYEQYF
cdr3_nt: TGCGCCAGCAGCTTGGGAGTTCTTAACTACGAGCAGTACTTC

clone_size: -
j_call: TRBJ2-5
d_call: TRBD1
v_call: TRBV19
cdr3_aa: CASSIGTGGRTQYF
cdr3_nt: TGTGCCAGTAGTATCGGGACAGGGGGCCGGACCCAGTACTTC

clone_size: -
j_call: TRBJ2-2
d_call: TRBD1
v_call: TRBV24-1
cdr3_aa: CATSDQGATTGELFF
cdr3_nt: TGTGCCACCAGTGACCAGGGGGCGACGACCGGGGAGCTGTTTTTT

clone_size: -
j_call: TRBJ2-3
d_call: -
v_call: TRBV14
cdr3_aa: CASSQGLHTDTQYF
cdr3_nt: TGTGCCAGCAGCCAGGGGTTGCACACAGATACGCAGTATTTT

clone_size: -
j_call: TRBJ1-3
d_call: -
v_call: TRBV13
cdr3_aa: CASSTRTGQASGNTIYF
cdr3_nt: TGTGCCAGCAGCACCCGAACAGGGCAAGCCTCTGGAAACACCATATATTTT

clone_size: -
j_call: TRBJ1-5
d_call: TRBD1
v_call: TRBV6-2/TRBV6-3
cdr3_aa: CASSQNRGVGNQPQHF
cdr3_nt: TGTGCCAGCAGCCAAAACAGGGGAGTCGGCAATCAGCCCCAGCATTTT

clone_size: -
j_call: TRBJ1-2
d_call: TRBD1
v_call: TRBV6-5
cdr3_aa: CATKTGIGGYTF
cdr3_nt: TGTGCCACCAAGACAGGGATTGGGGGCTACACCTTC

clone_size: few
j_call: TRBJ1-2
d_call: -
v_call: TRBV7-9
cdr3_aa: CASSLEVGGHGYGYTF
cdr3_nt: TGTGCCAGCAGCTTAGAGGTTGGCGGGCACGGGTATGGCTACACCTTC

clone_size: -
j_call: TRBJ1-3
d_call: -
v_call: TRBV7-3
cdr3_aa: CASGRFPSGNTIYF
cdr3_nt: TGTGCCAGCGGGCGATTTCCCTCAGGAAACACCATATATTTT

clone_size: -
j_call: TRBJ1-1
d_call: TRBD1
v_call: TRBV18
cdr3_aa: CASSPRQGENMNTEAFF
cdr3_nt: TGTGCCAGCTCACCACGACAGGGTGAGAACATGAACACTGAAGCTTTCTTT

clone_size: -
j_call: TRBJ2-2
d_call: TRBD1
v_call: TRBV6-5
cdr3_aa: CASRLGTGDTGELFF
cdr3_nt: TGTGCCAGCAGACTCGGGACAGGGGACACCGGGGAGCTGTTTTTT

clone_size: -
j_call: TRBJ2-1
d_call: TRBD2
v_call: TRBV5-4
cdr3_aa: CASSPPVGGSVSYNEQFF
cdr3_nt: TGTGCCAGCAGCCCCCCCGTTGGCGGGAGTGTTTCCTACAATGAGCAGTTCTTC

clone_size: -
j_call: TRBJ2-3
d_call: -
v_call: TRBV5-1
cdr3_aa: CASSLPTGNTDTQYF
cdr3_nt: TGCGCCAGCAGCTTACCGACGGGAAACACAGATACGCAGTATTTT

clone_size: -
j_call: TRBJ1-4
d_call: -
v_call: TRBV6-5
cdr3_aa: CASRSVGAYNEKLFF
cdr3_nt: TGTGCCAGCAGATCCGTCGGGGCATACAATGAAAAACTGTTTTTT

clone_size: -
j_call: TRBJ1-3
d_call: TRBD1
v_call: TRBV7-3
cdr3_aa: CASSLGQAQRNTIYF
cdr3_nt: TGTGCCAGCAGCCTGGGACAGGCCCAGAGAAACACCATATATTTT

clone_size: -
j_call: TRBJ1-4
d_call: -
v_call: TRBV7-2
cdr3_aa: CASSLSGPAATNEKLFF
cdr3_nt: TGTGCCAGCAGCTTAAGCGGCCCGGCTGCGACTAATGAAAAACTGTTTTTT

clone_size: -
j_call: TRBJ1-4
d_call: -
v_call: TRBV5-1
cdr3_aa: CASSLLPVVTNEKLFF
cdr3_nt: TGCGCCAGCAGCTTGTTACCGGTTGTAACTAATGAAAAACTGTTTTTT

clone_size: once
j_call: TRBJ1-1
d_call: TRBD1
v_call: TRBV29-1
cdr3_aa: CSVGAGQGAEAFF
cdr3_nt: TGCAGCGTTGGGGCCGGACAGGGGGCTGAAGCTTTCTTT

clone_size: -
j_call: TRBJ1-4
d_call: -
v_call: TRBV9
cdr3_aa: CASSGGRRATNEKLFF
cdr3_nt: TGTGCCAGCTCCGGGGGGAGGAGGGCAACTAATGAAAAACTGTTTTTT

clone_size: -
j_call: TRBJ2-2
d_call: TRBD1
v_call: TRBV19
cdr3_aa: CASSIGTGIRAGELFF
cdr3_nt: TGTGCCAGTAGTATAGGGACAGGGATCAGGGCCGGGGAGCTGTTTTTT

clone_size: -
j_call: TRBJ2-7
d_call: -
v_call: TRBV15
cdr3_aa: CATAIGGSSYEQYF
cdr3_nt: TGTGCCACCGCTATAGGAGGCAGCTCCTACGAGCAGTACTTC

clone_size: -
j_call: TRBJ2-1
d_call: -
v_call: TRBV7-9
cdr3_aa: CASSLGSANEQFF
cdr3_nt: TGTGCCAGCAGCTTAGGTTCGGCCAATGAGCAGTTCTTC

clone_size: -
j_call: TRBJ1-6
d_call: -
v_call: TRBV7-9
cdr3_aa: CASSLGPGSEGQNSPLHF
cdr3_nt: TGTGCCAGCAGCTTAGGCCCGGGATCTGAAGGACAAAATTCACCCCTCCACTTT

clone_size: -
j_call: TRBJ1-3
d_call: -
v_call: TRBV18
cdr3_aa: CASSPQSGPFGNTIYF
cdr3_nt: TGTGCCAGCTCACCCCAATCGGGGCCCTTCGGAAACACCATATATTTT

clone_size: -
j_call: TRBJ2-1
d_call: -
v_call: TRBV13
cdr3_aa: CASSLRQGHNEQFF
cdr3_nt: TGTGCCAGCAGCTTGAGACAAGGACACAATGAGCAGTTCTTC